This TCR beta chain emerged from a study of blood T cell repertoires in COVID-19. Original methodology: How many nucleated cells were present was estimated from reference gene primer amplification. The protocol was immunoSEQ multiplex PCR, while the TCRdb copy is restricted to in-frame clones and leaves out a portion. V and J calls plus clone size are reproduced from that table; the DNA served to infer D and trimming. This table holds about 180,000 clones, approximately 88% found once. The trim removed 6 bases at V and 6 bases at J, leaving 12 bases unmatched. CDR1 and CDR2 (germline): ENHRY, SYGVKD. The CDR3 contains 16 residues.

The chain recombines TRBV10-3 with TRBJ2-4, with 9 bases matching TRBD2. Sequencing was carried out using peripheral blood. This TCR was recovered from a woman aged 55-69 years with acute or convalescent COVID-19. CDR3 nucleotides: TGTGCCATCAGCCCGTTTGCGGGGGGGCCCGGAAACATTCAGTACTTC. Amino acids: CAISPFAGGPGNIQYF.